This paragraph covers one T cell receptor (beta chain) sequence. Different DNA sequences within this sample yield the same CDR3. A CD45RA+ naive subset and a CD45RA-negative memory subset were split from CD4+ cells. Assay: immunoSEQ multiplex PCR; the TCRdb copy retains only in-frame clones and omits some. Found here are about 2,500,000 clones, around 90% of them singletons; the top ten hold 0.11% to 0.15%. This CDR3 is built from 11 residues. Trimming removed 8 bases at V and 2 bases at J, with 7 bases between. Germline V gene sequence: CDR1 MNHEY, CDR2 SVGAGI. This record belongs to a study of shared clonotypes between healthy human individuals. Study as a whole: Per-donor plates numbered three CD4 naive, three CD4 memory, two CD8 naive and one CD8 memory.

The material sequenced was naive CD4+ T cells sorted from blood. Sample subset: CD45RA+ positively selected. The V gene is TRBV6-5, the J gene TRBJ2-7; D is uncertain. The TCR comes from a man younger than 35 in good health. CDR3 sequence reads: CASRGAYEQYF. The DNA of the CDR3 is TGTGCCAGCCGTGGGGCCTACGAGCAGTACTTC.